One sample yielded the 12 T cell receptor beta chains listed below, sequenced in a study of response to subunit inactivated influenza vaccine. TCRdb fed the RT-PCR reads into MiXCR, producing one record per CDR3 protein. The data show about 780,000 distinct CDR3 sequences, under 20% seen once. Specimen: PBMCs from blood, collected around 5 days after vaccination. The receptors derive from a man in his fifties who received an inactivated influenza vaccine.

This clonotype came up a few times. This chain uses TRBV7-6 with TRBJ2-7; no definite D call. The V and J ends lost 5 bases and 6 bases respectively, with 14 bases between them. The CDR3 covers 13 residues. Germline values: CDR1 SGHVS, CDR2 FNYEAQ. The CDR3 protein is CASSPSSPIEQYF. The CDR3 DNA follows: TGTGCCAGCAGCCCGTCCTCACCGATCGAGCAGTACTTC.

There are a few counts of this clonotype. The CDR3 bases are TGCAGCGCCAGGGACGCCTACGAGCAGTACTTC. Translated, it gives CSARDAYEQYF. The chain links TRBV29-1 to TRBJ2-7; D assignment may be TRBD1 or TRBD2 (5 bases each). The CDR3 runs to 11 residues. Germline loops: CDR1 SQVTM, CDR2 ANQGSEA. V was cut by 7 bases and J by 2 bases, with 9 bases left in between.

This clonotype came up many times. This chain joins TRBV12-3 or TRBV12-4 and TRBJ2-1; 13 positions agree with TRBD2. The V gene end was trimmed by 6 bases and the J gene end by 1 base; junction bases not matched to a gene: 3. The CDR3 is made up of 16 amino acids. Written as DNA, the CDR3 is TGTGCCAGCAGCTTGACTAGCGGGAGGTCCTACAATGAGCAGTTCTTC. It specifies CASSLTSGRSYNEQFF.

This clonotype was seen repeatedly, ten times or more. The rearrangement uses TRBV4-3 and TRBJ2-7, with D possibly being TRBD2 (5 bases). Germline CDR1 and CDR2: LGHNA and YSLEER. V lost 2 bases, J lost 3 bases, and 8 bases lay in between. The CDR3 has 13 residues. The CDR3: CASSQQRGYEQYF. CDR3 sequence (DNA): TGCGCCAGCAGCCAACAACGGGGCTACGAGCAGTACTTC.

In its sample, this clonotype was seen a few times. The V and J genes are TRBV6-5 and TRBJ2-7; unclear D gene. There are 13 residues in the CDR3. From germline, CDR1 is MNHEY and CDR2 SVGAGI. Trimming cost V 4 bases and J 4 bases, with 11 bases left between them. The CDR3 region is CASSWAEKYEQYF. In nucleotides, the CDR3 is TGTGCCAGCAGTTGGGCCGAAAAATACGAGCAGTACTTC.

The chain carries TRBV10-3 and TRBJ2-2; D is undetermined. Germline V gene sequence: CDR1 ENHRY, CDR2 SYGVKD. The germline V and J ends were trimmed by 0 bases and 4 bases, with 9 bases remaining between them. The CDR3 length is 15 residues. The CDR3 loop is CAISESKVSTGELFF. CDR3 bases: TGTGCCATCAGTGAGTCGAAAGTGTCCACCGGGGAGCTGTTTTTT.

The genes are TRBV5-4 and TRBJ2-2; no firm D call. V was pared by 0 bases and J by 7 bases, with 7 bases between. The CDR3 spans 13 residues. CDR1 and CDR2 from the germline V gene are SGHNT and YYREEE (reference sequence). In DNA, the CDR3 is TGTGCCAGCAGCTTGGACAGAATCGGGGAGCTGTTTTTT. Its protein is CASSLDRIGELFF.

Only a few counts were recorded for this clonotype. The chain employs TRBV20-1 and TRBJ1-1, with a tentative D call TRBD1 (6 bases). The CDR3 length is 15 residues. Trimming took 3 bases from V and 3 from J, leaving 17 bases between them. Germline assignment: CDR1 DFQATT and CDR2 SNEGSKA (reference sequence). CDR3 sequence: CSASPRGRGDTEAFF. CDR3 nucleotides: TGCAGTGCTAGCCCGAGGGGCAGGGGTGACACTGAAGCTTTCTTT.

This clonotype was seen repeatedly, ten times or more. The chain recombines TRBV12-3 or TRBV12-4 with TRBJ2-7; D not certain. The CDR3 is made up of 12 amino acids. V dropped 3 bases and J dropped 5 bases, with 8 bases sitting between them. The CDR3 is CASSLSVHEQYF. DNA for the CDR3: TGTGCCAGCAGTTTGAGCGTCCACGAGCAGTACTTC.

This clonotype was found a few times. The V and J genes are TRBV21-1 and TRBJ2-7; the D call of TRBD1 is as the table states it, not checked on the DNA. TRBV21-1 is a listed pseudogene. The CDR3 totals 14 residues. The CDR3 nucleotides read TGTGCCAGCAGCAAGGGACAGGGTAGTCACGAGCAGTACTTC. Its translation: CASSKGQGSHEQYF.

The sample holds one count of this clonotype. The chain recombines TRBV4-2 with TRBJ2-1, with D perhaps TRBD2 (7 bases). CDR1 and CDR2 from the germline V gene are LGHNA and YNFKEQ. This CDR3 comprises 16 residues. V lost 0 bases and J lost 5, with 14 bases in between. The CDR3 is CASSQDEGGAHNEQFF. CDR3 nucleotides: TGTGCCAGCAGCCAAGATGAGGGGGGGGCCCACAATGAGCAGTTCTTC.

This chain uses TRBV5-1 with TRBJ2-2; 7 bases fit TRBD2. Germline CDR1 reads SGHRS; CDR2 reads YFSETQ. The V segment lost 4 bases and the J segment 7 bases; nucleotides outside the gene matches: 10. This CDR3 contains 15 residues. As DNA, the CDR3 is TGCGCCAGCAGCGAGACTAGCCGGGGAGGCGGGGAGCTGTTTTTT. Translation: CASSETSRGGGELFF.